The present T cell receptor (beta chain) was sequenced within a study of cytomegalovirus exposure and HLA in healthy donors. PCR primers comprised 60 Vbeta and 13 Jbeta primers. The data were produced by immunoSEQ multiplex PCR, yet TCRdb's version contains in-frame clones alone and is incomplete. The repertoire has around 190,000 clones, around 80% of them found once; the top ten carry more than 1.5%. The source of this sequence is a man between 18 and 29 years old in good health and CMV-seronegative. The sample comprised PBMCs.

CDR3 coding DNA: TGCAGCGTTGAAGATCGGGGGGGAGGGTTTGGCTACACCTTC. Residues: CSVEDRGGGFGYTF. This chain connects TRBV29-1 to TRBJ1-2, with D perhaps TRBD1 (5 bases). V was clipped by 0 bases and J by 7 bases, with 15 bases between them. The CDR3 runs 14 residues. Germline values: CDR1 SQVTM, CDR2 ANQGSEA.